These T cell receptor beta chains were read from a single sample in a study of cytomegalovirus exposure and HLA in healthy donors. The assay was immunoSEQ multiplex PCR, and TCRdb's table has in-frame clones only and misses some. The top ten clones hold about 6.4% of a sample with about 210,000 clones, about 80% of them seen once. Sequenced material: PBMCs. All receptors derive from a man aged 40-50 years in good health and CMV-seropositive. CDR3s leave out the opening cysteine and the closing phenylalanine or tryptophan. Clone size, where shown, is once, few, many, or a class for clones that have expanded.

-	TRBV7-9	TRBJ1-1	ASSLYLGTPNTEAF
-	TRBV10-3	TRBJ2-7	AIGDGAPYEQY
-	TRBV5-1	TRBJ2-5	ASSLPTSGRLSETQY
-	TRBV9	TRBJ1-3	ASSVGQGASGNTIY
few	TRBV19	TRBJ1-2	ASSISGGNYGYT
-	TRBV6-5	TRBJ2-7	ASSYRGGSIDEQY
-	TRBV10-2	TRBJ1-1	ASRDRALNTEAF
-	TRBV1	TRBJ2-3	TSSQNRLRDTQY
-	TRBV12-5	TRBJ2-3	ASGSTSTDTQY
-	TRBV28	TRBJ1-2	ASSHNAGDYGYT
-	TRBV7-6	TRBJ1-2	ASSPYAGQAANYGYT
-	TRBV5-8	TRBJ2-3	ASSFSGRTTDTQY
-	TRBV11-2	TRBJ2-3	ASSLKLANRDTQY
few	TRBV6-5	TRBJ1-1	ASSYHRVGTEAF
-	TRBV11-1	TRBJ1-3	ASSLRSPGSSSGNTIY
few	TRBV9	TRBJ2-3	ASSVEGAPAGDTQY
-	TRBV30	TRBJ2-3	AWSPGRVSTDTQY
once	TRBV6-6	TRBJ2-5	ASSYRLQETQY
-	TRBV13	TRBJ2-6	ASSFDRDSGANVLT
-	TRBV4-1	TRBJ2-2	ASSLRTSGGNTGELF
-	TRBV6-5	TRBJ2-1	ASRSGTLYNEQF
-	TRBV4-2	TRBJ2-2	ASSQESGVNTGELF
-	TRBV14	TRBJ1-2	ASSDRDRVLYGYT
-	TRBV27	TRBJ1-1	ASSTRQGMNTEAF
-	TRBV19	TRBJ1-1	ASRATVDEAF
-	TRBV9	TRBJ1-1	ASSAGDRGTEAF
-	TRBV7-6	TRBJ2-5	ASSLVYGGETQY
-	TRBV6-5	TRBJ2-1	ASMREGLNEQF
-	TRBV5-4	TRBJ2-1	ASSGTSGEQF
-	TRBV5-1	TRBJ1-1	ASSRGQAGTEAF
-	TRBV6-1	TRBJ2-2	ASKERGTGELF
-	TRBV11-2	TRBJ1-1	ASSLEANTEAF
-	TRBV11-2	TRBJ1-2	ASSLGGQGYGYT
few	TRBV29-1	TRBJ2-5	SSRGGETQY
few	TRBV7-2	TRBJ1-1	ASSFNRGGTEAF
-	TRBV2	TRBJ2-5	ASGGLAGGWETQY
-	TRBV6-5	TRBJ2-3	ASSSPHRTTDTQY
-	TRBV6-5	TRBJ1-4	ASNPTGGSEKLF
-	TRBV7-9	TRBJ2-7	ASSAAGSYEQY
-	TRBV4-1	TRBJ2-5	ASSQGKGRAEETQY
-	TRBV5-1	TRBJ2-6	ASSFRLNPSSSGANVLT
-	TRBV6-1	TRBJ2-5	ASGRPTLEETQY
-	TRBV5-6	-	ASSLGLAVPSYEQY
-	TRBV18	TRBJ1-1	ASSWAGSEAF
-	TRBV27	TRBJ1-2	ASSLAGSNYGYT
-	TRBV4-2	TRBJ2-1	ASSQEPRSGRSSYNEQF
-	TRBV6-5	TRBJ1-4	ASSYSSGGEGEKLF
-	TRBV4-1	TRBJ1-2	ASSQVRGRNYGYT
-	TRBV4-1	TRBJ1-3	ASSQETGPSGNTIY
once	TRBV14	TRBJ2-1	ASSPSGLAGDEF
few	TRBV6-4	TRBJ2-3	ASSDRGGSTDTQY